A single sample is the source of the 9 T cell receptor beta chains below, sequenced in a study of blood T cell repertoires in COVID-19. The table came from immunoSEQ multiplex PCR; TCRdb's copy has only in-frame clones and leaves some out. The sample lists approximately 200,000 clones, about four fifths seen once, with approximately 2.5% in the top ten. The specimen sequenced was peripheral blood. The receptors stem from a woman aged 60-70 years with acute or convalescent COVID-19.

The rearrangement uses TRBV30 and TRBJ2-3; 10 bases line up with TRBD2. The CDR3 extends over 14 amino acids. Losses at the gene ends were 4 bases for V and 8 bases for J; bases not matched to a gene: 9. Germline V gives CDR1 GTSNPN, CDR2 SVGIG (reference sequence). CDR3 sequence reads: CAWTTQRGGGTQYF. The CDR3 region has the DNA TGTGCCTGGACAACCCAGCGGGGGGGCGGTACGCAGTATTTT.

The V call is TRBV19, the J call TRBJ2-7; possible D gene TRBD1, 5 bases. Trimming pared 5 bases from V and 6 bases from J, leaving 17 bases between. Per germline, CDR1 LNHDA and CDR2 SQIVND (reference sequence). The CDR3 has 14 residues. Written as DNA, the CDR3 is TGTGCCAGTAGTCCACACATGGACAAGGCCGAGCAGTACTTC. This translates into CASSPHMDKAEQYF.

This clone was recorded a few times. The chain joins TRBV30 to TRBJ1-4, with 8 positions matching TRBD1. Trimming took 4 bases from V and 5 from J; bases not matched to a gene: 3. The germline gives CDR1 GTSNPN, CDR2 SVGIG (reference sequence). CDR3 length equals 13 residues. CDR3 coding DNA: TGTGCCTGGAAGAACAGGGGGAATGAAAAACTGTTTTTT. It yields the protein CAWKNRGNEKLFF.

V and J are TRBV5-1 and TRBJ2-3; 9 bases are shared with TRBD1. The V gene end was trimmed by 4 bases and the J gene end by 1 base; junction bases not matched to a gene: 1. The length of the CDR3 is 14 residues. CDR1 and CDR2 (germline): SGHRS, YFSETQ. CDR3: CASSRDRGTDTQYF. The CDR3 DNA sequence: TGCGCCAGCAGCCGGGACAGGGGCACAGATACGCAGTATTTT. Full variable domain (outside the CDR3, taken from reference TRBV5-1 and TRBJ2-3): KAGVTQTPRYLIKTRGQQVTLSCSPISGHRSVSWYQQTPGQGLQFLFEYFSETQRNKGNFPGRFSGRQFSNSRSEMNVSTLELGDSALYLCASSRDRGTDTQYFGPGTRLTVL.

The chain employs TRBV5-1 and TRBJ2-6, with a weak D call TRBD1 (5 bases). CDR3 length equals 19 residues. Trimming stripped 4 bases from V and 1 base from J, with 21 bases between. The germline V gene has CDR1 SGHRS and CDR2 YFSETQ. In DNA, the CDR3 is TGCGCCAGCAGCGTGAACCGTCAGGGTATGAGGTCTGGGGCCAACGTCCTGACTTTC. Protein product: CASSVNRQGMRSGANVLTF.

The CDR3 here is CASSQEAGTYNSPLHF. The CDR3 DNA reads TGCGCCAGCAGCCAAGAAGCTGGGACATATAATTCACCCCTCCACTTT. The chain recombines TRBV4-3 with TRBJ1-6, with D perhaps TRBD1 (6 bases). The germline gives CDR1 LGHNA, CDR2 YSLEER. The ends were cut back, 0 bases at V and 4 bases at J, with 10 bases in the middle. The length of the CDR3 is 16 residues.

This clone has just one count. This chain joins TRBV2 and TRBJ2-3, with D tentatively TRBD1 (6 bases). Trimming removed 10 bases from V and 0 bases from J, with 17 bases in between. In germline, CDR1 is SNHLY, CDR2 FYNNEI. This CDR3 comprises 15 residues. CDR3 loop: CAIGTSGVSTDTQYF. The CDR3 DNA follows: TGTGCCATCGGGACATCTGGAGTGAGCACAGATACGCAGTATTTT.

V and J are TRBV7-3 and TRBJ1-6; possible D gene TRBD1, 5 bases. Germline CDR1 reads SGHTA; CDR2 reads FQGTGA. V lost 5 bases and J lost 6, with 14 bases in between. The length of the CDR3 is 15 residues. The DNA of the CDR3 is TGTGCCAGCAGCCTTCAGGGAGGTTCTAATTCACCCCTCCACTTT. Translation: CASSLQGGSNSPLHF. Looking up the rest from reference TRBV7-3 and TRBJ1-6 gives the full variable domain: GAGVSQTPSNKVTEKGKYVELRCDPISGHTALYWYRQSLGQGPEFLIYFQGTGAADDSGLPNDRFFAVRPEGSVSTLKIQRTERGDSAVYLCASSLQGGSNSPLHFGNGTRLTVT.

The CDR3 reads CASSIKTLGQGAYEQFF. The DNA of the CDR3 is TGTGCCAGTAGTATAAAGACCTTAGGACAGGGGGCGTATGAGCAGTTCTTC. The chain joins TRBV19 to TRBJ2-1, with 11 bases aligning to TRBD1. The germline V gene encodes CDR1 LNHDA and CDR2 SQIVND (reference sequence). This CDR3 contains 17 residues. After removal of 2 bases from V and 8 bases from J, the junction contained 11 bases not matched to a gene.